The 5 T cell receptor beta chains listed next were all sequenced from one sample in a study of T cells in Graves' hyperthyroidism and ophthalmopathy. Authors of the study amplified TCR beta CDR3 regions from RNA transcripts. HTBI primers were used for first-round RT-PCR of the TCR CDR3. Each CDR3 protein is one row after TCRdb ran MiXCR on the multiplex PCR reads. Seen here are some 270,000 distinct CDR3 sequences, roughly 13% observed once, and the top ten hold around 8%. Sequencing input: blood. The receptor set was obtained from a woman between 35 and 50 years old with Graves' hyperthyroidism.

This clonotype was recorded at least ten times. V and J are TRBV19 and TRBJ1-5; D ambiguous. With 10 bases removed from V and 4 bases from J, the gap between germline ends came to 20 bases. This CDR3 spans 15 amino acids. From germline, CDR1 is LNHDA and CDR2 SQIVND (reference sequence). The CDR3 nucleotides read TGTGCCACCAAAAGACCGGGAGGAATTAATCAGCCCCAGCATTTT. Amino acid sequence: CATKRPGGINQPQHF.

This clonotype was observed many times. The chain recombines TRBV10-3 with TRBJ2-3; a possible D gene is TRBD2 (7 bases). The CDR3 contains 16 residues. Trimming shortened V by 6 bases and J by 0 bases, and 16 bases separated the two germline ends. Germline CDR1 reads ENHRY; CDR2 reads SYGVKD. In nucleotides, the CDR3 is TGTGCCATCAGAAAGGGGGGGGGCGCAAGCACAGATACGCAGTATTTT. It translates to CAIRKGGGASTDTQYF.

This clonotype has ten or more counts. The CDR3 DNA follows: TGTGCCAGCAGTCCCAGGGGCGTGAACACTGAAGCTTTCTTT. It yields the protein CASSPRGVNTEAFF. The V call is TRBV2, the J call TRBJ1-1, with D maybe TRBD1 (6 bases). The V gene lost 5 bases and the J gene lost 0 bases, with 10 bases spanning the gap. This CDR3 comprises 14 residues. Germline loops: CDR1 SNHLY, CDR2 FYNNEI. Full variable domain (missing parts from reference TRBV2 and TRBJ1-1): EPEVTQTPSHQVTQMGQEVILRCVPISNHLYFYWYRQILGQKVEFLVSFYNNEISEKSEIFDDQFSVERPDGSNFTLKIRSTKLEDSAMYFCASSPRGVNTEAFFGQGTRLTVV.

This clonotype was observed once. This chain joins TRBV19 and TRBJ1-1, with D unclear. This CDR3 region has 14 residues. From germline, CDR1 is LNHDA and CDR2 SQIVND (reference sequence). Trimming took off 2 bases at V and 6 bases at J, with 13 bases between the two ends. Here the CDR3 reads CASSIRRQMAEAFF. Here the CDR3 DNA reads TGTGCCAGTAGTATAAGACGCCAGATGGCTGAAGCTTTCTTT.

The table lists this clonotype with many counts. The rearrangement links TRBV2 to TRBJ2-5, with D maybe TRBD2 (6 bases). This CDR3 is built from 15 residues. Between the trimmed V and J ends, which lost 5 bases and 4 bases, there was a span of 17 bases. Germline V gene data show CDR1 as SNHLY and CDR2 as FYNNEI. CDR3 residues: CASSLTVTSRETQYF. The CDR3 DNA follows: TGTGCCAGCAGTCTCACTGTTACTAGCCGAGAGACCCAGTACTTC. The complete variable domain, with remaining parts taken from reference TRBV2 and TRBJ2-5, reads EPEVTQTPSHQVTQMGQEVILRCVPISNHLYFYWYRQILGQKVEFLVSFYNNEISEKSEIFDDQFSVERPDGSNFTLKIRSTKLEDSAMYFCASSLTVTSRETQYFGPGTRLLVL.